The next 9 T cell receptor beta chains were all read from a single sample in a study of blood T cell repertoires in COVID-19. Only in-frame clones appear in the TCRdb table, and some are missing; sequencing was by immunoSEQ multiplex PCR. Of over 50,000 clones in the sample, 85% to 90% are singletons; the top ten hold 10%. Sequencing used peripheral blood. These receptors were collected from a human donor in a cohort sampled during active COVID-19.

This chain's CDR3 is CASSIQDEQFF. The CDR3 nucleotides are TGTGCCAGTAGTATCCAGGATGAGCAGTTCTTC. J is TRBJ2-1 and V is TRBV19; D is uncertain. Germline loops: CDR1 LNHDA, CDR2 SQIVND (reference sequence). There are 11 residues in the CDR3. The V end was cut by 3 bases, the J end by 8 bases, with 5 bases between.

This clone was seen just once. This chain uses TRBV3-1 (or the pseudogene TRBV3-2) with TRBJ1-3; D uncertain. Trimming left V 3 bases short and J 4 bases short, with 10 bases between. This CDR3 has 14 amino acids. Germline V lookup: CDR1 LGHDT, CDR2 YNNKEL (reference sequence). The CDR3: CASSHEVRGNTIYF. The CDR3 DNA reads TGTGCCAGCAGCCACGAGGTGAGGGGAAACACCATATATTTT.

The CDR3 DNA reads as TGCAGTGCAACAGGGGGAGGCACCATATATTTT. This encodes CSATGGGTIYF. The rearrangement uses TRBV20-1 and TRBJ1-3; TRBD1 agrees at 8 bases. Looked up from germline, CDR1 is DFQATT and CDR2 is SNEGSKA (reference sequence). With V trimmed by 6 bases and J by 9 bases, 4 bases remained unmatched. The CDR3 length is 11 residues.

This sequence joins TRBV6-2 or TRBV6-3 and TRBJ1-5, with a tentative D call TRBD1 (5 bases). V was clipped by 2 bases and J by 3 bases, with 5 bases between them. This CDR3 is 13 amino acids long. Germline lookup yields CDR1 MNHEY and CDR2 SVGEGT. DNA of the CDR3: TGTGCCAGCAGTTACGGACACAATCAGCCCCAGCATTTT. Translating gives CASSYGHNQPQHF.

The chain links TRBV30 to TRBJ2-1; tentative D call: TRBD2 (6 bases). CDR3 length: 16 amino acids. CDR1 and CDR2 (germline): GTSNPN, SVGIG (reference sequence). V was trimmed by 3 bases and J by 8 bases, leaving 23 bases between them. The CDR3 DNA sequence: TGTGCCTGGAGGACCCGGCTAGCGATTTTCAGCCATGAGCAGTTCTTC. As protein: CAWRTRLAIFSHEQFF.

The chain links TRBV9 to TRBJ2-7; TRBD2 might be the D (6 bases). The CDR3 extends over 14 amino acids. V was clipped by 3 bases and J by 2 bases, with 12 bases between them. From germline, CDR1 is SGDLS and CDR2 YYNGEE. CDR3 nucleotide sequence: TGTGCCAGCAGCGAGCGGGTGGAGCCCTACGAGCAGTACTTC. As protein: CASSERVEPYEQYF.

The V gene is TRBV18, the J gene TRBJ2-3, with D perhaps matching TRBD2 (6 bases). Germline CDR1 is KGHSH and CDR2 is LQKENI. Trimming took 4 bases from V and 2 from J, leaving 13 bases between them. The CDR3 has 15 residues. The CDR3, as DNA: TGTGCCAGCTCACGGCTTAGCGGATTCACAGATACGCAGTATTTT. This codes for CASSRLSGFTDTQYF.

The chain employs TRBV19 and TRBJ1-2; D may be TRBD1 (6 bases). Trimming took 5 bases from V and 5 from J, leaving 30 bases between them. There are 19 residues in the CDR3. The germline gives CDR1 LNHDA, CDR2 SQIVND (reference sequence). The CDR3 region has the DNA TGTGCCAGTAGTGGCTTCGGACAGTCGAGCGGAGTTCGTAGATATGGCTACACCTTC. Its protein product is CASSGFGQSSGVRRYGYTF. The whole variable domain, remainder taken from reference TRBV19 and TRBJ1-2, is DGGITQSPKYLFRKEGQNVTLSCEQNLNHDAMYWYRQDPGQGLRLIYYSQIVNDFQKGDIAEGYSVSREKKESFPLTVTSAQKNPTAFYLCASSGFGQSSGVRRYGYTFGSGTRLTVV.

The V gene is TRBV7-6, the J gene TRBJ2-3, with 10 bases fitting TRBD2. From germline, CDR1 is SGHVS and CDR2 FNYEAQ. The V and J ends lost 3 bases and 6 bases, in that order; junction bases with no gene match: 6. The length of the CDR3 is 15 residues. CDR3 region: CASSLTSGRGDTQYF. CDR3 coding DNA: TGTGCCAGCAGCTTGACTAGCGGGCGTGGTGATACGCAGTATTTT.